This TCR beta chain was identified in a study of response to subunit inactivated influenza vaccine. This clonotype was observed a few times. What it binds is not known. The CDR3 length is 16 residues. CDR1 and CDR2 (germline): MGHRA, YSYEKL. Trimming removed 4 bases from V and 1 base from J; junction bases left unmatched: 6. General study points: Few new T cells, the authors suggested, are recruited by each seasonal influenza vaccination.

TCRdb passed the RT-PCR reads through MiXCR, listing each CDR3 protein once. The sample has about 500,000 distinct CDR3 sequences, 16% seen once. The receptor was isolated from a man aged 50-75 years who received an inactivated influenza vaccine. The sequences come from CD4+ T cells sorted from PBMCs, collected around 2 years after vaccination. V usage is TRBV4-1 and J usage is TRBJ2-5; 10 positions match TRBD1. The CDR3, as DNA: TGCGCCAGCAGCCTCGGACAGGGGGTCGCCCAAGAGACCCAGTACTTC. Translated: CASSLGQGVAQETQYF.